A single sample is the source of the 23 T cell receptor beta chains below, sequenced in a study of T cells in Graves' hyperthyroidism and ophthalmopathy. RNA transcripts gave rise to amplified TCR beta CDR3 regions. HTBI primers were employed in a first-round RT-PCR of the TCR CDR3. MiXCR, run by TCRdb on the multiplex PCR reads, gives a single entry per CDR3 protein. The sample has 400,000 or so distinct CDR3 sequences; more than 13% are singletons. Sequenced material: blood. All receptors come from a man in his fifties with Graves' ophthalmopathy.

This clonotype was seen repeatedly, ten times or more. V is TRBV9 and J is TRBJ1-2, with 8 nucleotides matching TRBD1. Germline V gene sequence: CDR1 SGDLS, CDR2 YYNGEE. The CDR3 contains 14 residues. Trimming took 5 bases from V and 6 from J; bases not matched to a gene: 9. DNA for the CDR3: TGTGCCAGCAGGGCGACAGGGGCCTACGATGGCTACACCTTC. Protein sequence: CASRATGAYDGYTF.

This clonotype was recorded at least ten times. V usage is TRBV10-3 and J usage is TRBJ2-1; TRBD2 agrees at 8 bases. The CDR3 consists of 15 residues. Per the germline V gene, CDR1 is ENHRY and CDR2 is SYGVKD. The ends lost 8 bases at V and 1 base at J; junction bases unmatched: 7. Here the CDR3 reads CAIQAREGSYNEQFF. Here the CDR3 DNA reads TGTGCCATCCAAGCACGGGAGGGTTCCTACAATGAGCAGTTCTTC.

This clonotype was recorded many times. The J gene is TRBJ2-7, the V gene TRBV29-1; 8 bases line up with TRBD1. CDR3 size: 13 residues. Germline V gene lookup returns CDR1 SQVTM and CDR2 ANQGSEA. V lost 4 bases, J lost 2 bases, and 4 bases stayed unmatched. CDR3 in DNA: TGCAGCGTTGGGACAGGGCTTGCCTACGAGCAGTACTTC. This gives the protein CSVGTGLAYEQYF.

This chain uses TRBV14 with TRBJ2-5; 11 nucleotides match TRBD2. In germline, CDR1 is SGHDN, CDR2 FVKESK. This CDR3 has 15 amino acids. The V segment lost 5 bases and the J segment 5 bases; nucleotides outside the gene matches: 7. The CDR3 nucleotides are TGTGCCAGCAGCAACCTAGCGGGAGGTCTGGAGACCCAGTACTTC. This codes for CASSNLAGGLETQYF.

This clonotype has a count of ten or more. The genes are TRBV5-1 and TRBJ1-1, with TRBD1 matching 9 bases. Trimming at V came to 5 bases and at J to 1 base, leaving 3 bases not matched to a gene. CDR3 length: 14 amino acids. Per the germline V gene, CDR1 is SGHRS and CDR2 is YFSETQ. CDR3 region: CASRNRGQNTEAFF. The DNA for the CDR3 is TGCGCCAGCAGAAACAGGGGGCAGAACACTGAAGCTTTCTTT.

This clonotype was detected ten times or more. The chain joins TRBV18 to TRBJ2-7; D not resolved. The ends were cut back, 3 bases at V and 1 base at J, with 10 bases in the middle. The CDR3 loop spans 14 amino acids. Germline CDR1 is KGHSH and CDR2 is LQKENI. The CDR3 sequence: CASSPLDGSYEQYF. The CDR3 DNA sequence: TGTGCCAGCTCACCTCTAGATGGTTCCTACGAGCAGTACTTC.

This clonotype was seen at least ten times. The chain recombines TRBV2 with TRBJ2-1; possibly TRBD2 for D (6 bases). Germline-derived CDR1 and CDR2 are SNHLY and FYNNEI. Trimming stripped 10 bases from V and 4 bases from J, with 17 bases between. The CDR3 sequence is 14 residues long. CDR3 sequence: CATGGDRRYNEQFF. The CDR3 DNA reads as TGTGCCACCGGAGGGGATAGAAGGTACAATGAGCAGTTCTTC.

The sample holds many counts of this clonotype. This rearrangement joins TRBV30 to TRBJ1-3, with D perhaps TRBD1 (6 bases). The germline V gene has CDR1 GTSNPN and CDR2 SVGIG (reference sequence). The CDR3 totals 13 residues. Between the trimmed V and J ends, which lost 7 bases and 0 bases, there was a span of 10 bases. CDR3 in DNA: TGTGCCTCACAGGGCGGCTCTGGAAACACCATATATTTT. It translates to CASQGGSGNTIYF. The entire variable domain, with the rest obtained from reference TRBV30 and TRBJ1-3, is as follows: SQTIHQWPATLVQPVGSPLSLECTVEGTSNPNLYWYRQAAGRGLQLLFYSVGIGQISSEVPQNLSASRPQDRQFILSSKKLLLSDSGFYLCASQGGSGNTIYFGEGSWLTVV.

The V call is TRBV20-1, the J call TRBJ1-1; 11 nucleotides agree with TRBD1. Germline-derived CDR1 and CDR2 are DFQATT and SNEGSKA (reference sequence). The CDR3 has 13 amino acids. V dropped 5 bases and J dropped 4; count of bases not matched to a gene: 3. The CDR3 reads CSASGTGGTEAFF. The CDR3 coding sequence is TGCAGTGCTTCCGGGACAGGGGGCACTGAAGCTTTCTTT.

Ten or more counts support this clonotype. This sequence joins TRBV5-1 and TRBJ2-1; the match to TRBD2 covers 13 bases. From germline, CDR1 is SGHRS and CDR2 YFSETQ. The V and J ends lost 4 bases and 4 bases, in that order; junction bases with no gene match: 8. The length of the CDR3 is 17 residues. This CDR3 reads CASSPDSGLAGYNEQFF. Written as DNA, the CDR3 is TGCGCCAGCAGCCCTGACTCGGGACTAGCGGGGTACAATGAGCAGTTCTTC.

This clonotype showed up many times. CDR3 DNA: TGTGCCAGCAGCGGTAAAGGACACGGGATCTACGAGCAGTACTTC. As protein: CASSGKGHGIYEQYF. The chain uses TRBV12-3 or TRBV12-4 and TRBJ2-7; D is perhaps TRBD1 or TRBD2 (5 bases each). This CDR3 spans 15 amino acids. Trimming removed 6 bases from V and 3 bases from J, with 18 bases in between.

The sample holds many counts of this clonotype. V and J are TRBV28 and TRBJ2-2; TRBD1 matches at 12 bases. Germline V gene lookup returns CDR1 MDHEN and CDR2 SYDVKM. The CDR3 contains 18 residues. With 6 bases clipped from V and 3 bases from J, the junction kept 11 bases outside the gene matches. CDR3 sequence (DNA): TGTGCCAGCAGCACCGGGACAGGGGGCGTTCTGGACACCGGGGAGCTGTTTTTT. Protein product: CASSTGTGGVLDTGELFF.

This chain connects TRBV14 to TRBJ2-5, with 11 positions matching TRBD2. The J segment lost 0 bases and the V segment lost 4 bases, leaving 1 base of the junction unmatched. CDR1 is SGHDN and CDR2 is FVKESK in the germline V gene. The CDR3 consists of 15 residues. CDR3 amino acids: CASSRLAGYQETQYF. The CDR3, as DNA: TGTGCCAGCAGCCGACTAGCGGGGTACCAAGAGACCCAGTACTTC.

The sample holds many counts of this clonotype. The V gene is TRBV28, the J gene TRBJ2-1, with TRBD2 matching 13 bases. The germline CDR1 and CDR2 sequences are MDHEN and SYDVKM. The V and J ends lost 11 bases and 1 base, in that order; junction bases with no gene match: 8. The CDR3 extends over 16 amino acids. The CDR3 loop is CAGGTSGVVSYNEQFF. The CDR3 DNA reads as TGTGCCGGGGGGACTAGCGGGGTAGTGTCCTACAATGAGCAGTTCTTC.

The genes are TRBV10-3 and TRBJ2-5, with TRBD2 as a possible D gene (5 bases). The CDR3 totals 10 residues. In germline, CDR1 is ENHRY, CDR2 SYGVKD. The V end lost 5 bases, the J end lost 9 bases, and 7 bases lay between the germline ends. CDR3 residues: CAISPSPQYF. CDR3 nucleotides: TGTGCCATCAGTCCTAGCCCCCAGTACTTC.

This clonotype was detected a few times. The rearrangement joins TRBV6-1 to TRBJ2-2, with 7 nucleotides matching TRBD1. Unmatched junction bases numbered 9, after V lost 7 bases and J lost 7 bases. The CDR3 sequence is 14 residues long. CDR1 and CDR2 (germline): MNHNS, SASEGT. The CDR3, as DNA: TGTGCCAGCACATTACAGGGGTTGAACGGGGAGCTGTTTTTT. This codes for CASTLQGLNGELFF.

In this sample, this clonotype turned up many times. The chain joins TRBV6-1 to TRBJ2-7; maybe TRBD1 (5 bases). Germline lookup yields CDR1 MNHNS and CDR2 SASEGT. Trimming stripped 6 bases from V and 6 bases from J, with 15 bases between. This CDR3 is built from 13 residues. DNA for the CDR3: TGTGCCAGCAGCCCCCCCGGTGGGGCCGAGCAGTACTTC. It translates to CASSPPGGAEQYF.

This clonotype was seen at least ten times. The rearrangement joins TRBV2 to TRBJ2-5; TRBD2 matches at 7 bases. CDR1 is SNHLY, CDR2 FYNNEI, per germline. V shed 6 bases, J shed 5 bases, and the junction held 0 bases outside the gene matches. The CDR3 is 11 residues long. The CDR3 protein is CASRLAETQYF. DNA for the CDR3: TGTGCCAGCAGACTAGCGGAGACCCAGTACTTC. Full variable domain (rest looked up from reference TRBV2 and TRBJ2-5): EPEVTQTPSHQVTQMGQEVILRCVPISNHLYFYWYRQILGQKVEFLVSFYNNEISEKSEIFDDQFSVERPDGSNFTLKIRSTKLEDSAMYFCASRLAETQYFGPGTRLLVL.

The chain is built from TRBV11-2 and TRBJ2-5; 12 bases agree with TRBD1. The V and J ends lost 3 bases and 7 bases, in that order; junction bases with no gene match: 6. Germline V gene data show CDR1 as SGHAT and CDR2 as FQNNGV. This CDR3 region has 15 residues. This chain's CDR3 is CASSFPGQGAWTQYF. The CDR3 DNA follows: TGTGCCAGCAGCTTTCCGGGACAGGGGGCTTGGACCCAGTACTTC.

This clonotype appeared a few times. The chain recombines TRBV19 with TRBJ2-1; 7 nucleotides line up with TRBD2. Germline V lookup: CDR1 LNHDA, CDR2 SQIVND (reference sequence). The CDR3 spans 14 residues. J gave up 8 bases and V 3 bases, and 7 bases lay outside the gene matches. CDR3 region: CASSIGLAVDEQFF. The CDR3 bases are TGTGCCAGTAGTATCGGCCTAGCGGTCGATGAGCAGTTCTTC.

This clonotype was detected many times. The chain recombines TRBV30 with TRBJ2-7; 13 bases map to TRBD2. Germline CDR1 and CDR2: GTSNPN and SVGIG (reference sequence). With V trimmed by 0 bases and J by 3 bases, 2 bases remained unmatched. The CDR3 is made up of 15 amino acids. This CDR3 reads CAWSVRTSGSYEQYF. DNA of the CDR3: TGTGCCTGGAGTGTACGGACTAGCGGGAGCTACGAGCAGTACTTC.

In this sample, this clonotype turned up many times. J is TRBJ1-3 and V is TRBV3-1; D is undetermined. The V end lost 4 bases, the J end lost 0 bases, and 10 bases lay between the germline ends. The CDR3 consists of 15 residues. Germline CDR1 reads LGHDT; CDR2 reads YNNKEL (reference sequence). The CDR3 sequence is CASSPSADSGNTIYF. The CDR3 nucleotides read TGTGCCAGCAGCCCCTCGGCGGACTCTGGAAACACCATATATTTT.

This chain joins TRBV29-1 and TRBJ2-3; TRBD2 is a possible D gene (5 bases). The CDR3 runs 12 residues. Trimming cost V 6 bases and J 3 bases, with 10 bases left between them. Germline values: CDR1 SQVTM, CDR2 ANQGSEA. CDR3 bases: TGCAGCGTAACCCCGGGGACAGATACGCAGTATTTT. Translation gives CSVTPGTDTQYF.